The clone carrying this TCR beta chain was recorded only once. Patients from Seattle were sampled longitudinally, starting during active infection. With 5 bases removed from V and 7 bases from J, the gap between germline ends came to 20 bases. CDR1 is SEHNR and CDR2 is FQNEAQ in the germline V gene (reference sequence). This CDR3 comprises 15 residues. The sample originates from a study of blood T cell repertoires in COVID-19. Looking at the study overall: Sources were T cells, B-cell-depleted T cells, or PBMCs; the material itself was cDNA or gDNA.

In the source study's methods: How many nucleated cells were present was estimated from reference gene primer amplification. Libraries were prepared by immunoSEQ multiplex PCR; TCRdb keeps only in-frame clonotypes and omits some of them. Clone size and the V and J calls come from that table; the DNA yielded D and trimming. The table has 150,000 to 200,000 clones, 94% seen once. Sequencing was carried out using peripheral blood. This sequence joins TRBV7-9 and TRBJ1-2, with a tentative D call TRBD1 (6 bases). The receptor's source is a man younger than 45 with COVID-19, enrolled during active disease. The CDR3 region has the DNA TGTGCCAGCAGCCCAATGGGTGGGGGGGCGGCTGGCTACACCTTC. This translates into CASSPMGGGAAGYTF.